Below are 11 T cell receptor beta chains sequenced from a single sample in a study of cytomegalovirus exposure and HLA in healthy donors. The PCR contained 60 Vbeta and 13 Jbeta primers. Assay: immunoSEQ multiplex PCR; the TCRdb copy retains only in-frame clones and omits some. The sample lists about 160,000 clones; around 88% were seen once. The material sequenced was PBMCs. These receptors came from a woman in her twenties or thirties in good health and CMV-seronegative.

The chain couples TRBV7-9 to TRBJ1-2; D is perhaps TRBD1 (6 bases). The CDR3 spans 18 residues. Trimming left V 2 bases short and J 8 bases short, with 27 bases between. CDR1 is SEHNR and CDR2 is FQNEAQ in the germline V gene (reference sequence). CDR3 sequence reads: CASSLFPLRDTERGGYTF. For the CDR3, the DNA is TGTGCCAGCAGCTTATTCCCCCTCCGGGACACAGAACGTGGGGGCTACACCTTC.

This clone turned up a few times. The CDR3 here is CASRGDRMSTDTQYF. CDR3 coding DNA: TGTGCCAGCAGGGGGGACAGGATGAGCACAGATACGCAGTATTTT. V is TRBV6-1 and J is TRBJ2-3; 8 nucleotides agree with TRBD1. Trimming removed 6 bases from V and 0 bases from J; junction bases left unmatched: 5. This CDR3 contains 15 residues. CDR1 is MNHNS, CDR2 SASEGT, per germline.

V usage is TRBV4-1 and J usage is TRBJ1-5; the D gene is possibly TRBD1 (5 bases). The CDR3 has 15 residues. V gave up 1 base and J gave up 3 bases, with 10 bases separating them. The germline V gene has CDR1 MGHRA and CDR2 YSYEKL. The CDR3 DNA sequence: TGCGCCAGCAGCCAAGTGGGGCTCCTCAATCAGCCCCAGCATTTT. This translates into CASSQVGLLNQPQHF.

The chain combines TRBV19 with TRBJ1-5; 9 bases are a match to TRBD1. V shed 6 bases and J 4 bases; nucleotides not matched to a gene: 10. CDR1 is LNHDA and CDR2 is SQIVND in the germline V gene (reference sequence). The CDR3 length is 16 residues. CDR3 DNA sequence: TGTGCCAGTAGCTCCCTTGGGACAGGGAAAAATCAGCCCCAGCATTTT. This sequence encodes CASSSLGTGKNQPQHF. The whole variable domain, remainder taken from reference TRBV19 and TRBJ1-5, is DGGITQSPKYLFRKEGQNVTLSCEQNLNHDAMYWYRQDPGQGLRLIYYSQIVNDFQKGDIAEGYSVSREKKESFPLTVTSAQKNPTAFYLCASSSLGTGKNQPQHFGDGTRLSIL.

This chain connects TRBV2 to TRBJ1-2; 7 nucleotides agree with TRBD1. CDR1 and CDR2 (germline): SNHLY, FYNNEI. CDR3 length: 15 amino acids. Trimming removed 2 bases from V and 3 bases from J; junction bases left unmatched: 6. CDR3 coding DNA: TGTGCCAGCAGTGAAAACAGGGGCAGGGACTATGGCTACACCTTC. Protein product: CASSENRGRDYGYTF.

Here the CDR3 reads CASSESARGFAKNIQYF. CDR3 DNA sequence: TGCGCCAGCAGTGAGTCGGCCAGGGGATTTGCCAAAAACATTCAGTACTTC. V and J are TRBV10-1 and TRBJ2-4; possible D gene TRBD1, 6 bases. V was shortened by 0 bases and J by 1 base, with 13 bases between the two germline ends. CDR1 and CDR2 (germline): WNHNN, SYGVQD (reference sequence). There are 17 residues in the CDR3.

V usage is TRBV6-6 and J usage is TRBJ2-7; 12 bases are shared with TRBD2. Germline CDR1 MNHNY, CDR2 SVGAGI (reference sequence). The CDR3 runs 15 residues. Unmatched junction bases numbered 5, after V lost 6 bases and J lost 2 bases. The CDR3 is CASSLGLAGTYEQYF. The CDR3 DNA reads TGTGCCAGCAGCCTGGGACTAGCGGGTACCTACGAGCAGTACTTC.

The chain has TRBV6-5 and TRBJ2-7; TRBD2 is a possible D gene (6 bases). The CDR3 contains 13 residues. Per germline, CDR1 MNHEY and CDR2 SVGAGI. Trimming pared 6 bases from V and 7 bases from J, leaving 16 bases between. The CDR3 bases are TGTGCCAGCAGGCAGGGACTGAATGTTGAGCAGTACTTC. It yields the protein CASRQGLNVEQYF.

CDR3 sequence reads: CASSLEGTGGGYTF. CDR3 coding DNA: TGCGCCAGCAGCTTGGAAGGGACAGGGGGCGGCTACACCTTC. This chain joins TRBV5-1 and TRBJ1-2, with 12 bases identical to TRBD1. The V gene's germline CDR1 is SGHRS and CDR2 YFSETQ. The CDR3 runs to 14 residues. V was pared by 0 bases and J by 8 bases, with 2 bases of the junction left unmatched.

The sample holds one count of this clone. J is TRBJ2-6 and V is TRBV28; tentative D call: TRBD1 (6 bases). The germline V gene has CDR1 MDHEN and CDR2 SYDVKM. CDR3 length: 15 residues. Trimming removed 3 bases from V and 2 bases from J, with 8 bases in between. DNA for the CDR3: TGTGCCAGCAGTTTCTCAGGGGCTGGGGCCAACGTCCTGACTTTC. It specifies CASSFSGAGANVLTF.

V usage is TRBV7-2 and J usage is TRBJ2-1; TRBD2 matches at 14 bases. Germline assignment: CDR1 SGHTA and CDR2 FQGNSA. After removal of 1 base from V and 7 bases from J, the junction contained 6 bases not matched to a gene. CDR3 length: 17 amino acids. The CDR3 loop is CASSLVTSGGAGNEQFF. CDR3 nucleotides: TGTGCCAGCAGCTTAGTGACTAGCGGGGGGGCAGGGAATGAGCAGTTCTTC.